The T cell receptor beta chain under discussion was sequenced for a study of blood T cells in healthy people across ages. Study in general: Per every two T cells, about one barcoded beta molecule was captured by template switching.

This CDR3 has 16 residues. Germline trimming cut 4 bases from V and 6 bases from J; bases unmatched to any gene: 12. From germline, CDR1 is SGDLS and CDR2 YYNGEE. Study observations and caveats: Older age coincided with a roughly linear decline in TCR beta diversity per million T cells.

Per sample, no less than 6 micrograms of total RNA were extracted. Comments on this clonotype: Its antigen is still unknown.

It was with a sample-barcoded 5' primer and a J-beta primer mix that a second PCR of about 6 to 12 cycles was run. Each CDR3 protein gets one entry after TCRdb re-called the 5' RACE reads with MiXCR. This table has more than 650,000 distinct CDR3 sequences, around 24% appearing once. These data were also reused for a study on T cells of mothers and their children. That work states: A few healthy Caucasian mothers, along with their six children, were the donors.

Sample: blood. This TCR was sampled from a boy aged 5-17 years in good health. The rearrangement joins TRBV9 to TRBJ2-1; 8 bases are a match to TRBD1. The CDR3 reads CASSLPDRALGNEQFF. CDR3 nucleotide sequence: TGTGCCAGCAGCCTCCCGGACAGGGCTTTAGGCAATGAGCAGTTCTTC.